Below are 10 T cell receptor beta chains sequenced from a single sample in a study of T cell responses to AZD1222 COVID-19 vaccine. Here immunoSEQ multiplex PCR was the method, and the copy in TCRdb shows in-frame clones only, minus some. This table has 60,000 or so clones, approximately 80% appearing once. The sample in question was peripheral blood, obtained on day 0 of AZD1222 vaccination. These receptors were taken from an adult in good health.

The chain links TRBV5-1 to TRBJ2-2, with 7 bases lining up with TRBD2. Losses at the gene ends were 4 bases for V and 5 bases for J; bases not matched to a gene: 8. Germline CDR1 SGHRS, CDR2 YFSETQ. This CDR3 is 15 amino acids long. CDR3 in DNA: TGCGCCAGCAGCCCGACTAGCTCACAGACCGGGGAGCTGTTTTTT. This sequence encodes CASSPTSSQTGELFF.

The chain is built from TRBV27 and TRBJ1-6; no firm D call. Germline CDR1 is MNHEY and CDR2 is SMNVEV (reference sequence). CDR3 length: 13 residues. The V gene lost 6 bases and the J gene lost 4 bases, with 7 bases spanning the gap. The CDR3 sequence is CASRREYNSPLHF. CDR3 DNA sequence: TGTGCCAGCAGAAGGGAGTATAATTCACCCCTCCACTTT.

The chain has TRBV10-3 and TRBJ2-1; D is ambiguous. The length of the CDR3 is 13 residues. V shed 8 bases and J shed 4 bases, with 12 bases lying between them. Germline lookup yields CDR1 ENHRY and CDR2 SYGVKD. In DNA form, the CDR3 reads TGTGCCATCCCAGATACGGTTTACAATGAGCAGTTCTTC. It codes for CAIPDTVYNEQFF.

This chain connects TRBV7-9 to TRBJ1-1; no definite D call. CDR1 is SEHNR and CDR2 is FQNEAQ in the germline V gene (reference sequence). Trimming took off 5 bases at V and 3 bases at J, with 10 bases between the two ends. The length of the CDR3 is 13 residues. As DNA, the CDR3 is TGTGCCAGCAGCAATTCTGGGTACACTGAAGCTTTCTTT. Translating it yields CASSNSGYTEAFF. The full variable domain, rest sourced from reference TRBV7-9 and TRBJ1-1, is DTGVSQNPRHKITKRGQNVTFRCDPISEHNRLYWYRQTLGQGPEFLTYFQNEAQLEKSRLLSDRFSAERPKGSFSTLEIQRTEQGDSAMYLCASSNSGYTEAFFGQGTRLTVV.

J is TRBJ1-2 and V is TRBV7-2; 10 bases agree with TRBD1. This CDR3 comprises 14 residues. The trim removed 0 bases at V and 5 bases at J, leaving 0 bases unmatched. The germline CDR1 and CDR2 sequences are SGHTA and FQGNSA. Here the CDR3 reads CASSLAGQGYGYTF. The DNA of the CDR3 is TGTGCCAGCAGCTTAGCGGGACAGGGGTATGGCTACACCTTC.

The chain links TRBV14 to TRBJ2-7; the match to TRBD2 covers 10 bases. Germline lookup yields CDR1 SGHDN and CDR2 FVKESK. The CDR3 extends over 14 amino acids. The J segment lost 3 bases and the V segment lost 6 bases, leaving 5 bases of the junction unmatched. The CDR3 DNA reads as TGTGCCAGCAGTCGGACTAGCGGAATCTACGAGCAGTACTTC. Its protein is CASSRTSGIYEQYF.

This clone was detected only once. This rearrangement joins TRBV2 to TRBJ2-5; D not certain. V was shortened by 4 bases and J by 5 bases, with 2 bases between the two germline ends. The CDR3 sequence is 10 residues long. CDR1 is SNHLY and CDR2 is FYNNEI in the germline V gene. CDR3: CASSVETQYF. The CDR3 nucleotides are TGTGCCAGCAGTGTCGAGACCCAGTACTTC.

The chain joins TRBV5-1 to TRBJ1-6, with 7 bases fitting TRBD1. The V and J ends lost 0 bases and 10 bases, in that order; junction bases with no gene match: 7. Germline values: CDR1 SGHRS, CDR2 YFSETQ. This CDR3 has 15 residues. The CDR3 region is CASSLGTGARSPLHF. DNA for the CDR3: TGCGCCAGCAGCTTGGGAACAGGGGCCCGGTCACCCCTCCACTTT.

This clone was seen once. The chain carries TRBV7-2 and TRBJ1-1, with 7 bases fitting TRBD1. The V segment lost 5 bases and the J segment 0 bases; nucleotides outside the gene matches: 12. The CDR3 consists of 17 residues. Germline V gene data show CDR1 as SGHTA and CDR2 as FQGNSA. CDR3 loop: CASSMGWGTDLNTEAFF. The CDR3 region has the DNA TGTGCCAGCAGCATGGGGTGGGGGACAGATTTGAACACTGAAGCTTTCTTT.

V and J are TRBV6-2 or TRBV6-3 and TRBJ2-3, with 8 bases identical to TRBD2. Germline assignment: CDR1 MNHEY and CDR2 SVGEGT. The CDR3 consists of 15 residues. V lost 4 bases to trimming and J lost 3 bases; unmatched junction nucleotides: 6. In DNA, the CDR3 is TGTGCCAGCAGTTCCGGGGTAGCGGGAACAGATACGCAGTATTTT. Protein sequence: CASSSGVAGTDTQYF.